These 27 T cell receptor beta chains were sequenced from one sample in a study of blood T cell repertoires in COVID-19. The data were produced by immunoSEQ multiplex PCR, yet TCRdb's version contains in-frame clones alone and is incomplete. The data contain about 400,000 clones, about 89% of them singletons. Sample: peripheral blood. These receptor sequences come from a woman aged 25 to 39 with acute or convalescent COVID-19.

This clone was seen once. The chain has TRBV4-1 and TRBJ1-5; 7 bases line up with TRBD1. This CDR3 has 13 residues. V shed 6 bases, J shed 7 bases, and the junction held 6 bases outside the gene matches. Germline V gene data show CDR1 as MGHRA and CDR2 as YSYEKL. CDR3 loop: CASREGAGQPQHF. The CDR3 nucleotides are TGCGCCAGCAGGGAGGGGGCTGGCCAGCCCCAGCATTTT.

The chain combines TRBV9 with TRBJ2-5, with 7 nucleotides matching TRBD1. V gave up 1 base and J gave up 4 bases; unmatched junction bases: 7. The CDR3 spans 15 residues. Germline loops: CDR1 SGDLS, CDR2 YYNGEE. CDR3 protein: CASSVRGGRSETQYF. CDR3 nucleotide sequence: TGTGCCAGCAGCGTAAGAGGGGGCCGGTCAGAGACCCAGTACTTC.

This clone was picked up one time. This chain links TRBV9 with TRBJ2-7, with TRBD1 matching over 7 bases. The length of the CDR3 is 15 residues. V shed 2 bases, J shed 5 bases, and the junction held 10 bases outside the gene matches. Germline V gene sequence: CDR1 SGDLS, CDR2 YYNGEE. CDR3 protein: CASSVEGALRDEQYF. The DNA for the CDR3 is TGTGCCAGCAGCGTCGAGGGGGCTTTAAGGGACGAGCAGTACTTC.

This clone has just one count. The DNA of the CDR3 is TGTGCCACCAGTGATACGGGGTTGCAGGGGCCGCTCACAGATACGCAGTATTTT. Translation: CATSDTGLQGPLTDTQYF. The chain combines TRBV24-1 with TRBJ2-3, with D possibly matching TRBD1 (6 bases). The germline V gene has CDR1 KGHDR and CDR2 SFDVKD. The CDR3 has 18 amino acids. Deletions cut 3 bases from V and 2 bases from J, with 20 bases between.

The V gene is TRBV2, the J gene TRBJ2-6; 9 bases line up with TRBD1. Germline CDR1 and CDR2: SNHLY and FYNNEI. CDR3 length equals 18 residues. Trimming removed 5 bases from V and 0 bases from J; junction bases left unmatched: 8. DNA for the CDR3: TGTGCCAGCAGTACCCGGGACAGGGTTAGCTCTGGGGCCAACGTCCTGACTTTC. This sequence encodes CASSTRDRVSSGANVLTF.

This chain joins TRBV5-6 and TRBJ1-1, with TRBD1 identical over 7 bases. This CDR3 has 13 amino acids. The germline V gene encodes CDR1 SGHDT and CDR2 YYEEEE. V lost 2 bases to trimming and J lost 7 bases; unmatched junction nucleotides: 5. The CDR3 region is CASSFTGVSEAFF. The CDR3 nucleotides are TGTGCCAGCAGCTTTACAGGGGTTAGTGAAGCTTTCTTT.

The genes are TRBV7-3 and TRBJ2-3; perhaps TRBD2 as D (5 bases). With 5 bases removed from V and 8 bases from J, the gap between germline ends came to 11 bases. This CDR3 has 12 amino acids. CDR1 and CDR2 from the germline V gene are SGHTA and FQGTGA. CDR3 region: CASSNLGSTQYF. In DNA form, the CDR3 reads TGTGCCAGCAGCAACCTGGGGAGTACGCAGTATTTT.

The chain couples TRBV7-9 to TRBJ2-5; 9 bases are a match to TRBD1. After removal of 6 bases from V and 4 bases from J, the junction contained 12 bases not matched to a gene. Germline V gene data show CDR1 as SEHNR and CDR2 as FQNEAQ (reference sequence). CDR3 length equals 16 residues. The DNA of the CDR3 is TGTGCCAGCAGAGACGGGACAGGGATTTTGCGAGAGACCCAGTACTTC. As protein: CASRDGTGILRETQYF.

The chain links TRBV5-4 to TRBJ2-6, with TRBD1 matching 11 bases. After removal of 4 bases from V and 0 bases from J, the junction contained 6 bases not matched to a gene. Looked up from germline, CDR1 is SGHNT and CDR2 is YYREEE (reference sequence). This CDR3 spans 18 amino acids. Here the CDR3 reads CASSRGTGGISGANVLTF. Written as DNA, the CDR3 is TGTGCCAGCAGCCGGGGGACAGGGGGGATCTCTGGGGCCAACGTCCTGACTTTC.

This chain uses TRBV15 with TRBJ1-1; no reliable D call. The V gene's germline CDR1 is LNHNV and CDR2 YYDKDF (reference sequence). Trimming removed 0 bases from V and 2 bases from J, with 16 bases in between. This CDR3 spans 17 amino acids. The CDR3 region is CATSRDLGPGLNTEAFF. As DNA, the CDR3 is TGTGCCACCAGCAGAGATCTGGGTCCGGGGTTAAACACTGAAGCTTTCTTT.

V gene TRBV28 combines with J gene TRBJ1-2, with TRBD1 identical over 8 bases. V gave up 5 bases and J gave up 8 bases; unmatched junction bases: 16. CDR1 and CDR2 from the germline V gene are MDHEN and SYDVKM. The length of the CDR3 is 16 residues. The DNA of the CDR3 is TGTGCCAGCAGTAGCAATGGACAGGGAGGGGGTTGGGGCTACACCTTC. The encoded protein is CASSSNGQGGGWGYTF.

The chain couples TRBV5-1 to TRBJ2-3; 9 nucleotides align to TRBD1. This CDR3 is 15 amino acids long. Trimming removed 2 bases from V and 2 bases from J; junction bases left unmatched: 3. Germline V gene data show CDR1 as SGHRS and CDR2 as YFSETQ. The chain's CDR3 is CASSLGTGYTDTQYF. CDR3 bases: TGCGCCAGCAGCTTAGGGACAGGGTACACAGATACGCAGTATTTT.

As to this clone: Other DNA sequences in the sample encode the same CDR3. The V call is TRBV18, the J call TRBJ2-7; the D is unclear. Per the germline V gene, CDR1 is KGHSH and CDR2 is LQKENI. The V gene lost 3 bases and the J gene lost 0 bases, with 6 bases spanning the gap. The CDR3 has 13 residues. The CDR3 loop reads CASSPDSSYEQYF. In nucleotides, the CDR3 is TGTGCCAGCTCACCTGATAGCTCCTACGAGCAGTACTTC.

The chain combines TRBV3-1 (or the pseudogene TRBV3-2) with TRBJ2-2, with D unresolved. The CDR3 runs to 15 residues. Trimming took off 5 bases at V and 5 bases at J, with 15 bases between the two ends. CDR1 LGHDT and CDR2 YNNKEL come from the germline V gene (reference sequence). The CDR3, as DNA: TGTGCCAGCAGCGCGCCGCAGACTTGGACCGGGGAGCTGTTTTTT. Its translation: CASSAPQTWTGELFF.

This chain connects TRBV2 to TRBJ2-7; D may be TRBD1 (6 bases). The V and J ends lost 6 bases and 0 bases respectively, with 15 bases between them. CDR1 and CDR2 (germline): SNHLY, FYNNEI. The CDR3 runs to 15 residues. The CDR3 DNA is TGTGCCAGCAGCGCGCGACAGGTTAGCTCCTACGAGCAGTACTTC. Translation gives CASSARQVSSYEQYF.

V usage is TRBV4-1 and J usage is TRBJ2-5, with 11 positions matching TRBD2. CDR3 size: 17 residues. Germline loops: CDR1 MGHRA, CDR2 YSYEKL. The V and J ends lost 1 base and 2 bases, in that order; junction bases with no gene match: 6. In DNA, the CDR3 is TGCGCCAGCAGCCAAGTGATCCTAGCGGGGGGACAAGAGACCCAGTACTTC. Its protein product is CASSQVILAGGQETQYF.

CDR3 sequence: CASSLGTIATNEKLFF. Written as DNA, the CDR3 is TGCGCCAGCAGCTTGGGGACAATAGCAACTAATGAAAAACTGTTTTTT. The chain links TRBV5-1 to TRBJ1-4, with D perhaps TRBD1 (5 bases). Looked up from germline, CDR1 is SGHRS and CDR2 is YFSETQ. Deletions cut 0 bases from V and 0 bases from J, with 9 bases between. This CDR3 comprises 16 residues.

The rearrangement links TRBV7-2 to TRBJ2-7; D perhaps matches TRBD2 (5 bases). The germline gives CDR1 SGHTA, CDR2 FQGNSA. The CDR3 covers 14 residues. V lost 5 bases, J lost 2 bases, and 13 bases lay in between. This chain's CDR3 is CASSPPPGAYEQYF. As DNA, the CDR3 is TGTGCCAGCAGCCCACCCCCCGGGGCCTACGAGCAGTACTTC.

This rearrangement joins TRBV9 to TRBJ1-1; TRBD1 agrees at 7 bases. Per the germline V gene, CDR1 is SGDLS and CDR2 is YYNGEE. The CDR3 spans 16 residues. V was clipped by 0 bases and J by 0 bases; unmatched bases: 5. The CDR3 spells CASSVDPGQLNTEAFF. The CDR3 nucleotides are TGTGCCAGCAGCGTAGATCCGGGACAGCTGAACACTGAAGCTTTCTTT.

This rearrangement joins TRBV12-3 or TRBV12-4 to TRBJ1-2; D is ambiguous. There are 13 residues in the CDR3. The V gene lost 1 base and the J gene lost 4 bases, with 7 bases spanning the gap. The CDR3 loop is CASSLVPSYGYTF. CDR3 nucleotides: TGTGCCAGCAGTTTAGTTCCCTCCTATGGCTACACCTTC.

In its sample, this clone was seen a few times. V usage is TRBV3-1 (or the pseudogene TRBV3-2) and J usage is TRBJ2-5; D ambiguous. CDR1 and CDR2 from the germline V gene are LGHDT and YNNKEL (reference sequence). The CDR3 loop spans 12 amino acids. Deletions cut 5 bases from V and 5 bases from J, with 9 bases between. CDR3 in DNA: TGTGCCAGCAGCATATTAGAGGAGACCCAGTACTTC. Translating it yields CASSILEETQYF.

As DNA, the CDR3 is TGTGCCAGCAGCTTAGGTTTTTACAACTCCTACGAGCAGTACTTC. Its translation: CASSLGFYNSYEQYF. The chain recombines TRBV7-9 with TRBJ2-7; unclear D gene. Deletions cut 1 base from V and 0 bases from J, with 10 bases between. From germline, CDR1 is SEHNR and CDR2 FQNEAQ (reference sequence). This CDR3 spans 15 amino acids.

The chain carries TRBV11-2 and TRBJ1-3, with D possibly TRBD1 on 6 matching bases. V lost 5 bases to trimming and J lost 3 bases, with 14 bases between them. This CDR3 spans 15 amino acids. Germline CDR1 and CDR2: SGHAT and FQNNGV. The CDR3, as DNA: TGTGCCAGCAGCAACAGGGACCGGAATGGAAACACCATATATTTT. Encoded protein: CASSNRDRNGNTIYF.

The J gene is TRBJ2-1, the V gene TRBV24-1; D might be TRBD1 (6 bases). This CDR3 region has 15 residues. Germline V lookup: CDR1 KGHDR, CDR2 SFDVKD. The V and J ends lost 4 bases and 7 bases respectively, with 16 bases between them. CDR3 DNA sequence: TGTGCCACCAGTGAAGCAGGACAGCCAGGGAATGAGCAGTTCTTC. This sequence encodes CATSEAGQPGNEQFF.

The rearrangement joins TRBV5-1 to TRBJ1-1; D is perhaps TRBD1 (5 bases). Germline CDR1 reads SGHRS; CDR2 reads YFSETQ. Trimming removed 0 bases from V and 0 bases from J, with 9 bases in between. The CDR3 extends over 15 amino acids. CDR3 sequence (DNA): TGCGCCAGCAGCTTGGCTGGGGGGATGAACACTGAAGCTTTCTTT. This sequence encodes CASSLAGGMNTEAFF.

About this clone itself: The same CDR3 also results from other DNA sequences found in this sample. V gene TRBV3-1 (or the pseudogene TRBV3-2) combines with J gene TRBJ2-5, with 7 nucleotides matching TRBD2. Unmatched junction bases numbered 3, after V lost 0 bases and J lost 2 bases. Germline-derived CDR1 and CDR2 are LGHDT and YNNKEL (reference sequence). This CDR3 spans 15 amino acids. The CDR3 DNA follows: TGTGCCAGCAGCCAAGACGGGGGGAGTCAAGAGACCCAGTACTTC. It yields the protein CASSQDGGSQETQYF.

The CDR3 nucleotides read TGTGCCAGCAGCTCCCCGGGACAGGAACACACCGGGGAGCTGTTTTTT. Translated, it gives CASSSPGQEHTGELFF. The chain carries TRBV7-6 and TRBJ2-2; 8 bases agree with TRBD1. The length of the CDR3 is 16 residues. Germline lookup yields CDR1 SGHVS and CDR2 FNYEAQ. V lost 4 bases and J lost 3; bases outside the gene matches: 7. Combining the CDR3 with reference TRBV7-6 and TRBJ2-2 gives the whole variable domain GAGVSQSPRYKVTKRGQDVALRCDPISGHVSLYWYRQALGQGPEFLTYFNYEAQQDKSGLPNDRFSAERPEGSISTLTIQRTEQRDSAMYRCASSSPGQEHTGELFFGEGSRLTVL.